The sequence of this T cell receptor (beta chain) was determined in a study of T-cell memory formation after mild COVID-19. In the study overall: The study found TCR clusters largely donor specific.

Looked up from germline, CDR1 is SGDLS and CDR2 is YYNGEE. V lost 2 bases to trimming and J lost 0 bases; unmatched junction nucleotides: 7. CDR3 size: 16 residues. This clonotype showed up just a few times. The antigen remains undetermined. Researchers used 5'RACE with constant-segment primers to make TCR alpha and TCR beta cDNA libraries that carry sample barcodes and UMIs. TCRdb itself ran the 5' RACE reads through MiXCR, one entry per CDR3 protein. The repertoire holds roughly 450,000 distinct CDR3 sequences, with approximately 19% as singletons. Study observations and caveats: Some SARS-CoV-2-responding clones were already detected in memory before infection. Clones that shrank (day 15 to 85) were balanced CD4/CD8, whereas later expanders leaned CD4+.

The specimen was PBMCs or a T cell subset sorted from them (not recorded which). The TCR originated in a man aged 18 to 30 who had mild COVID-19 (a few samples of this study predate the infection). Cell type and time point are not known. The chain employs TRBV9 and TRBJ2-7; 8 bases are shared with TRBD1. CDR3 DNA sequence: TGTGCCAGCAGCGTGGGGGACAGGACCAACTCCTACGAGCAGTACTTC. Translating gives CASSVGDRTNSYEQYF.